The 24 T cell receptor beta chains below were found in one sample sequenced in a study of vaccination and CD4 T cells after COVID-19 (dated by TCRdb to between 2020 and 2023). Taken with the paper, the label for treatment or condition translates to: approximately nine-day PBMC culture with coronavirus spike peptide pools or control peptides (ViraFEST assay). Library preparation was by PCR. Sequencing took place on an Illumina iSeq 100. At the Johns Hopkins FTIC core, DNA from the cultured CD4+ T cells underwent TCR sequencing with the Oncomine TCR Beta short-read assay. The raw public reads went through TCRdb reprocessing: fastp at Q25, MiXCR clone calling, in-frame beta chains kept. Here each entry gathers all rows of one CDR3 protein and keeps the most common genes and DNA. The sample table holds 20,000 or so distinct CDR3 sequences, of which roughly two fifths were seen once. The leading ten clones occupy 26% of the sample.

These receptors' antigens are unknown. The sequences come from CD4+ T cells from blood, cultured in vitro, collected before SARS-CoV-2 vaccination. All receptors derive from a human donor who had recovered from COVID-19.

This chain links TRBV25-1 with TRBJ2-3; D possibly corresponds to TRBD1 (6 bases). Germline V lookup: CDR1 MGHDK, CDR2 SYGVNS. The V gene lost 9 bases and the J gene lost 6 bases, with 16 bases spanning the gap. CDR3 length equals 13 residues. The CDR3 loop reads CARGKTGTDTQYF. Written as DNA, the CDR3 is TGTGCCAGGGGGAAAACAGGGACCGATACGCAGTATTTT.

The chain links TRBV5-1 to TRBJ2-7, with 7 nucleotides matching TRBD2. This CDR3 comprises 14 residues. The V segment lost 4 bases and the J segment 2 bases; nucleotides outside the gene matches: 6. Germline CDR1 is SGHRS and CDR2 is YFSETQ. The chain's CDR3 is CASSTGLVTYEQYF. The CDR3 coding sequence is TGCGCCAGCAGCACCGGACTAGTCACCTACGAGCAGTACTTC.

This chain joins TRBV6-2 or TRBV6-3 and TRBJ1-5; TRBD1 aligns across 10 bases. This CDR3 has 17 residues. With 5 bases clipped from V and 4 bases from J, the junction kept 11 bases outside the gene matches. Germline CDR1 is MNHEY and CDR2 is SVGEGT. The CDR3, as DNA: TGTGCCAGCAGTCCTCAAGGGACAGGGGCAAGGAATCAGCCCCAGCATTTT. Amino acids: CASSPQGTGARNQPQHF.

The chain uses TRBV12-3 or TRBV12-4 and TRBJ1-2; 7 bases map to TRBD1. V dropped 6 bases and J dropped 6; count of bases not matched to a gene: 13. The CDR3 has 15 residues. The CDR3 nucleotides read TGTGCCAGCAGGTACCCGGGACAGAGGAGTGATGGCTACACCTTC. Its protein product is CASRYPGQRSDGYTF.

J is TRBJ1-6 and V is TRBV18; maybe TRBD1 (5 bases). Germline V gene lookup returns CDR1 KGHSH and CDR2 LQKENI. This CDR3 is built from 15 residues. The V gene lost 3 bases and the J gene lost 7 bases, with 13 bases spanning the gap. The CDR3 is CASSPQDTRNSPLHF. The CDR3 nucleotides read TGTGCCAGCTCACCGCAGGACACCCGGAATTCACCCCTCCACTTT.

The J gene is TRBJ2-2, the V gene TRBV5-6, with D unresolved. The V end was cut by 0 bases, the J end by 1 base, with 1 base between. Germline CDR1 and CDR2: SGHDT and YYEEEE. This CDR3 contains 13 residues. CDR3 sequence (DNA): TGTGCCAGCAGCTTGGTGAACACCGGGGAGCTGTTTTTT. This encodes CASSLVNTGELFF.

V gene TRBV20-1 combines with J gene TRBJ1-1; D remains unclear. V dropped 3 bases and J dropped 0 bases, with 11 bases sitting between them. This CDR3 is 14 amino acids long. Germline CDR1 and CDR2: DFQATT and SNEGSKA (reference sequence). CDR3 sequence (DNA): TGCAGTGCTAGCGCACAGATAATGAACACTGAAGCTTTCTTT. Its protein is CSASAQIMNTEAFF.

The V call is TRBV28, the J call TRBJ1-2; TRBD1 might be the D (5 bases). Trimming shortened V by 5 bases and J by 8 bases, and 21 bases separated the two germline ends. The germline V gene has CDR1 MDHEN and CDR2 SYDVKM. The CDR3 has 15 residues. The CDR3 spells CASSAPGLQTSGYTF. Here the CDR3 DNA reads TGTGCCAGCAGTGCTCCGGGACTTCAAACTAGCGGCTACACCTTC.

The genes are TRBV7-9 and TRBJ1-5, with D maybe TRBD1 (6 bases). The CDR3 is 14 residues long. Trimming took off 1 base at V and 8 bases at J, with 12 bases between the two ends. Germline assignment: CDR1 SEHNR and CDR2 FQNEAQ (reference sequence). CDR3 nucleotides: TGTGCCAGCAGCTTAGAAGGGGGAATGGAGCCCCAGCATTTT. Its translation: CASSLEGGMEPQHF.

This clonotype showed up just a few times. V gene TRBV20-1 combines with J gene TRBJ1-2; TRBD1 matches 10 bases. Trimming at V came to 4 bases and at J to 0 bases, leaving 8 bases not matched to a gene. The CDR3 consists of 16 residues. Germline CDR1 is DFQATT and CDR2 is SNEGSKA (reference sequence). In nucleotides, the CDR3 is TGCAGTGCTACCGGACAGGGGGTTCAAGCTAACTATGGCTACACCTTC. Encoded protein: CSATGQGVQANYGYTF.

This clonotype was seen more than once but under ten times. The chain carries TRBV11-3 and TRBJ2-3; 10 bases line up with TRBD1. The CDR3 consists of 15 residues. Germline V gives CDR1 SGHNT, CDR2 YENEEA. V gave up 5 bases and J gave up 9 bases; unmatched junction bases: 11. CDR3 sequence (DNA): TGTGCCAGCAGCCCCCGGGACAGGGGATTAGGGACGCAGTATTTT. This codes for CASSPRDRGLGTQYF. The whole variable domain, filled in from reference TRBV11-3 and TRBJ2-3, reads EAGVVQSPRYKIIEKKQPVAFWCNPISGHNTLYWYLQNLGQGPELLIRYENEEAVDDSQLPKDRFSAERLKGVDSTLKIQPAELGDSAVYLCASSPRDRGLGTQYFGPGTRLTVL.

The rearrangement uses TRBV15 and TRBJ2-3; D gene unclear. Germline loops: CDR1 LNHNV, CDR2 YYDKDF (reference sequence). V lost 0 bases and J 6 bases, leaving 16 bases between the germline ends. This CDR3 region has 16 residues. DNA of the CDR3: TGTGCCACCAGCAGAGATAAGTCATCGCAAGGGGATACGCAGTATTTT. Its protein product is CATSRDKSSQGDTQYF. Full variable domain (rest looked up from reference TRBV15 and TRBJ2-3): DAMVIQNPRYQVTQFGKPVTLSCSQTLNHNVMYWYQQKSSQAPKLLFHYYDKDFNNEADTPDNFQSRRPNTSFCFLDIRSPGLGDTAMYLCATSRDKSSQGDTQYFGPGTRLTVL.

This chain uses TRBV11-2 with TRBJ2-1; D gene uncertain. The V gene's germline CDR1 is SGHAT and CDR2 FQNNGV. V was pared by 6 bases and J by 3 bases, with 3 bases between. This CDR3 region has 11 residues. This chain's CDR3 is CASRSYNEQFF. Here the CDR3 DNA reads TGTGCCAGCAGGAGCTACAATGAGCAGTTCTTC.

The rearrangement links TRBV6-1 to TRBJ2-3; 8 bases agree with TRBD1. Germline CDR1 and CDR2: MNHNS and SASEGT. The CDR3 length is 17 residues. J lost 3 bases, V lost 5 bases, and 13 bases had no gene match. DNA of the CDR3: TGTGCCAGCAGTAAAATCTTAACAGGGGGTAGAACAGATACGCAGTATTTT. This encodes CASSKILTGGRTDTQYF.

This clonotype was counted a single time. This chain uses TRBV25-1 with TRBJ2-7; possible D gene TRBD1, 6 bases. V gave up 8 bases and J gave up 0 bases, with 17 bases separating them. The CDR3 is 15 amino acids. Germline lookup yields CDR1 MGHDK and CDR2 SYGVNS. CDR3 sequence: CASGRPRGNSYEQYF. The CDR3, as DNA: TGTGCCAGCGGCCGCCCTAGGGGGAACTCCTACGAGCAGTACTTC.

This clonotype has just a few counts. The CDR3 DNA sequence: TGTGCCAGTAGTCGGGACAGCCGTCAGGAGACCCAGTACTTC. Encoded protein: CASSRDSRQETQYF. The chain couples TRBV19 to TRBJ2-5; 7 nucleotides line up with TRBD1. V lost 5 bases and J lost 5; bases outside the gene matches: 8. Germline V gene data show CDR1 as LNHDA and CDR2 as SQIVND (reference sequence). The CDR3 consists of 14 residues.

This clonotype was observed a few times. CDR3 protein: CASSLLGPIPGQPQHF. The CDR3 DNA reads TGTGCCAGCAGCTTACTGGGACCCATACCGGGTCAGCCCCAGCATTTT. The rearrangement links TRBV7-2 to TRBJ1-5; possibly TRBD1 for D (5 bases). Looked up from germline, CDR1 is SGHTA and CDR2 is FQGNSA. This CDR3 is 16 amino acids long. Between the trimmed V and J ends, which lost 2 bases and 6 bases, there was a span of 17 bases.

The gene calls are TRBV7-9 and TRBJ2-5; no reliable D call. Germline-derived CDR1 and CDR2 are SEHNR and FQNEAQ (reference sequence). The length of the CDR3 is 17 residues. Deletions cut 0 bases from V and 1 base from J, with 15 bases between. The CDR3 sequence is CASSLAQVVLIQETQYF. The CDR3 DNA follows: TGTGCCAGCAGCTTAGCGCAAGTAGTATTAATCCAAGAGACCCAGTACTTC.

This chain uses TRBV7-2 with TRBJ1-2; no clear D. This CDR3 contains 15 residues. Germline CDR1 and CDR2: SGHTA and FQGNSA. Trimming stripped 2 bases from V and 8 bases from J, with 18 bases between. The CDR3 spells CASSLSLLGYEGYTF. CDR3 sequence (DNA): TGTGCCAGCAGCTTAAGTCTCCTGGGGTACGAAGGCTACACCTTC.

This clonotype occurred a few times. The chain links TRBV18 to TRBJ1-2; no definite D call. This CDR3 comprises 14 residues. CDR1 KGHSH and CDR2 LQKENI come from the germline V gene. Trimming removed 1 base at V and 5 bases at J, with 11 bases between. The CDR3 DNA reads as TGTGCCAGCTCACCACTGGGCAATAGGTATGGCTACACCTTC. Translation gives CASSPLGNRYGYTF.

Details on this clonotype: A much more abundant neighbour one base away suggests this may be a read error. V is TRBV27 and J is TRBJ1-5; unclear D gene. The V gene's germline CDR1 is MNHEY and CDR2 SMNVEV (reference sequence). The CDR3 covers 17 residues. The germline V and J ends were trimmed by 0 bases and 5 bases, with 17 bases remaining between them. The CDR3 nucleotides are TGTGCCAGCAGTTTATCCGGCCGGTTTCGGATCGATCAGCCCCAGCATTTT. It encodes CASSLSGRFRIDQPQHF.

The chain links TRBV23-1 to TRBJ1-5, with D perhaps TRBD1 (6 bases). TRBV23-1 is sorted into the ORF group, with uncertain function. V shed 3 bases and J shed 6 bases, with 18 bases lying between them. This CDR3 spans 16 amino acids. The CDR3 region has the DNA TGCGCCAGCAGTCACATCGGGGGGCAATTCGGTCAGCCCCAGCATTTT. Translating gives CASSHIGGQFGQPQHF.

This clonotype has only one observation. The gene calls are TRBV7-9 and TRBJ1-1; no firm D call. The CDR3 is 20 amino acids. V lost 1 base to trimming and J lost 0 bases, with 24 bases between them. Per the germline V gene, CDR1 is SEHNR and CDR2 is FQNEAQ (reference sequence). The CDR3 DNA is TGTGCCAGCAGCTTAGTGGTGGGCCCCGTCATCAAACAGATGAACACTGAAGCTTTCTTT. Amino acid sequence: CASSLVVGPVIKQMNTEAFF.

V gene TRBV30 combines with J gene TRBJ2-7; D is uncertain. The germline V gene encodes CDR1 GTSNPN and CDR2 SVGIG (reference sequence). V lost 3 bases and J lost 3, with 12 bases in between. The CDR3 has 13 residues. The CDR3 DNA reads as TGTGCCTGGAGATCCCTCAGTGTCTACGAGCAGTACTTC. Protein sequence: CAWRSLSVYEQYF.